The present TCR beta chain was sequenced within a study of T and B cells in COVID-19 patients. About the research overall: Peripheral blood came from COVID-19 patients with active infection or after recovery. Comorbidities linked to unfavorable COVID-19 outcome were present in about 90% of the 20 active-infection patients. Study outcomes and limitations: Sorted SARS-CoV-2-responsive or tetramer+ T cells and CD4+, regulatory and CD8+ subsets were not yet sequenced.

This CDR3 is built from 15 residues. CDR1 LNHDA and CDR2 SQIVND come from the germline V gene (reference sequence). The ends lost 5 bases at V and 3 bases at J; junction bases unmatched: 4. BIOMED2 TRB-A/B primer pools were used in multiplex TRB PCR. TCRdb re-called the multiplex PCR reads with MiXCR, one entry per CDR3 protein. This sample yields around 21,000 distinct CDR3 sequences, of which 30% to 35% are seen a single time; 2.1% belongs to the top ten. TRB was amplified from approximately 250-500 ng of blood genomic DNA. This clonotype came up many times. Its target is not known. The TCR originated in a human donor who had recovered from COVID-19. Sequencing was carried out using blood. The genes are TRBV19 and TRBJ1-4; 9 nucleotides align to TRBD1. The CDR3: CASSVRDRANEKLFF. The DNA of the CDR3 is TGTGCCAGTAGTGTAAGGGACAGGGCTAATGAAAAACTGTTTTTT.